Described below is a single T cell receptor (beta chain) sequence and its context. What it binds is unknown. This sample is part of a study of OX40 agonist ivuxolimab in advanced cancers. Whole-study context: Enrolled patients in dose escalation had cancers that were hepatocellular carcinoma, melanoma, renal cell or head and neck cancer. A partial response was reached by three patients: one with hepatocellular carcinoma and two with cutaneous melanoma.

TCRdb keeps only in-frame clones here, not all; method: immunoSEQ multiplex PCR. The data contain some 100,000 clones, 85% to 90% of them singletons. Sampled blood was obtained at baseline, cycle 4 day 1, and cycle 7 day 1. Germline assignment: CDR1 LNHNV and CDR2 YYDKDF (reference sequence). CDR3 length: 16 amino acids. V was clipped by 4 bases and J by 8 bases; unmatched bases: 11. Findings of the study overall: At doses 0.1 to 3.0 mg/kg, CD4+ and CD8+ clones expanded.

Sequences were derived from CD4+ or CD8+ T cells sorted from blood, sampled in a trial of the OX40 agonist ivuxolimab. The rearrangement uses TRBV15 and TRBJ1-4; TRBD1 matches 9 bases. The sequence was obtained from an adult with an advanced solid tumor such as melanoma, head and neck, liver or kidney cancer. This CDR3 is CATSTSSGTGQEKLFF. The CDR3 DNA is TGTGCCACCAGCACCTCCTCCGGGACAGGGCAGGAAAAACTGTTTTTT.